This passage covers 19 T cell receptor beta chains from one sample sequenced in a study of OX40 agonist ivuxolimab in advanced cancers. Libraries were built with the immunoSEQ multiplex PCR assay. TCRdb obtained this table from immuneACCESS and retained in-frame rearrangements with V and J assigned. These tables miss some clones; where compared with another copy, unresolved V genes account for less than half of the shortfall, and the remainder is unexplained. The sample data list about 24,000 clones, and approximately 89% of these were observed just once. Clones ranked in the top ten supply 16% of the sample. Source: CD4+ or CD8+ T cells sorted from blood, taken in a trial of the OX40 agonist ivuxolimab. These receptors were obtained from an adult with an advanced solid tumor such as melanoma, head and neck, liver or kidney cancer.

Here the CDR3 DNA reads TGTGCCAGCAGTGAAGTAACAGGGGGCATTTTTGGCTACACCTTC. Residues: CASSEVTGGIFGYTF. The rearrangement uses TRBV6-1 and TRBJ1-2; 9 bases fit TRBD1. This CDR3 region has 15 residues. J lost 7 bases, V lost 1 base, and 7 bases had no gene match. Per germline, CDR1 MNHNS and CDR2 SASEGT.

The rearrangement joins TRBV7-2 to TRBJ2-7; D ambiguous. This CDR3 region has 11 residues. The germline gives CDR1 SGHTA, CDR2 FQGNSA. Trimming removed 2 bases from V and 3 bases from J, with 2 bases in between. CDR3 coding DNA: TGTGCCAGCAGCTTATACTACGAGCAGTACTTC. Its protein product is CASSLYYEQYF.

The chain employs TRBV5-1 and TRBJ1-1; D possibly corresponds to TRBD1 (6 bases). V was pared by 3 bases and J by 4 bases, with 16 bases between. CDR3 length: 15 amino acids. The germline V gene has CDR1 SGHRS and CDR2 YFSETQ. CDR3 loop: CASSSAGGTGTEAFF. Written as DNA, the CDR3 is TGCGCCAGCAGCTCAGCTGGGGGCACGGGCACTGAAGCTTTCTTT.

This chain joins TRBV5-6 and TRBJ1-1; D is perhaps TRBD1 (6 bases). The V end lost 1 base, the J end lost 0 bases, and 13 bases lay between the germline ends. Germline V CDR1 and CDR2: SGHDT, YYEEEE. The CDR3 is 16 amino acids. CDR3 bases: TGTGCCAGCAGCTTGTGGGGGGGCCGGTTGAACACTGAAGCTTTCTTT. Translation: CASSLWGGRLNTEAFF.

The V and J genes are TRBV9 and TRBJ2-7, with 7 bases that match TRBD1. The J segment lost 6 bases and the V segment lost 3 bases, leaving 12 bases of the junction unmatched. In germline, CDR1 is SGDLS, CDR2 YYNGEE. The CDR3 contains 15 residues. This CDR3 reads CASSEGTALFSEQYF. Written as DNA, the CDR3 is TGTGCCAGCAGCGAGGGGACAGCCCTTTTTAGCGAGCAGTACTTC.

The rearrangement links TRBV6-6 to TRBJ1-5; TRBD1 matches 8 bases. V shed 4 bases and J 6 bases; nucleotides not matched to a gene: 11. This CDR3 is built from 16 residues. Germline lookup yields CDR1 MNHNY and CDR2 SVGAGI (reference sequence). CDR3 protein: CASSWALDRGSQPQHF. Here the CDR3 DNA reads TGTGCCAGCAGTTGGGCCCTTGACAGGGGATCTCAGCCCCAGCATTTT.

CDR3 sequence: CASSLAGTLGEKLFF. As DNA, the CDR3 is TGTGCCAGCAGCTTAGCAGGGACATTGGGTGAAAAACTGTTTTTT. This sequence joins TRBV7-9 and TRBJ1-4, with D possibly matching TRBD1 (6 bases). The CDR3 extends over 15 amino acids. Germline CDR1 and CDR2: SEHNR and FQNEAQ (reference sequence). V was clipped by 0 bases and J by 7 bases, with 12 bases between them.

This chain uses TRBV30 with TRBJ2-2; D is ambiguous. V shed 3 bases and J shed 3 bases, with 8 bases lying between them. This CDR3 spans 13 amino acids. The germline CDR1 and CDR2 sequences are GTSNPN and SVGIG (reference sequence). CDR3 sequence (DNA): TGTGCCTGGAGGGCAAGCTACACCGGGGAGCTGTTTTTT. Protein sequence: CAWRASYTGELFF.

In this sample, this clone turned up a few times. This chain connects TRBV19 to TRBJ1-2; possible D gene TRBD1, 6 bases. V was trimmed by 6 bases and J by 6 bases, leaving 14 bases between them. The CDR3 consists of 13 residues. In germline, CDR1 is LNHDA, CDR2 SQIVND (reference sequence). The CDR3 sequence is CASRDRARNGYTF. In DNA, the CDR3 is TGTGCCAGTAGGGACAGAGCTCGGAATGGCTACACCTTC.

V and J are TRBV5-5 and TRBJ2-7; D is undetermined. The V and J ends lost 7 bases and 5 bases respectively, with 19 bases between them. Per the germline V gene, CDR1 is SGHKS and CDR2 is YYEKEE (reference sequence). This CDR3 comprises 14 residues. The CDR3 DNA sequence: TGTGCCAGCCGGCTCGTGGGGTCGGCAGACGAGCAGTACTTC. Protein product: CASRLVGSADEQYF. Full variable domain (remainder filled in from reference TRBV5-5 and TRBJ2-7): DAGVTQSPTHLIKTRGQQVTLRCSPISGHKSVSWYQQVLGQGPQFIFQYYEKEERGRGNFPDRFSARQFPNYSSELNVNALLLGDSALYLCASRLVGSADEQYFGPGTRLTVT.

V usage is TRBV14 and J usage is TRBJ2-7; D perhaps matches TRBD1 (5 bases). Trimming left V 0 bases short and J 6 bases short, with 18 bases between. CDR1 and CDR2 (germline): SGHDN, FVKESK. CDR3 length equals 16 residues. The CDR3 protein is CASSQDVGRVVGEQYF. The CDR3 region has the DNA TGTGCCAGCAGCCAAGATGTGGGCAGGGTTGTGGGCGAGCAGTACTTC.

J is TRBJ1-4 and V is TRBV6-1; 8 bases are shared with TRBD1. Germline V gene sequence: CDR1 MNHNS, CDR2 SASEGT. Losses at the gene ends were 4 bases for V and 7 bases for J; bases not matched to a gene: 8. The CDR3 has 15 amino acids. The CDR3 DNA reads as TGTGCCAGCAGTGGAGGGCAGGGGGCGCGTGAAAAACTGTTTTTT. Its protein is CASSGGQGAREKLFF.

The chain links TRBV5-1 to TRBJ1-1; 7 nucleotides agree with TRBD1. The length of the CDR3 is 14 residues. J gave up 1 base and V 3 bases, and 3 bases lay outside the gene matches. CDR1 SGHRS and CDR2 YFSETQ come from the germline V gene. The CDR3 reads CASSWGQRNTEAFF. For the CDR3, the DNA is TGCGCCAGCAGCTGGGGACAGAGGAACACTGAAGCTTTCTTT.

The J gene is TRBJ2-7, the V gene TRBV19, with TRBD1 identical over 12 bases. The CDR3 loop spans 15 amino acids. Germline loops: CDR1 LNHDA, CDR2 SQIVND (reference sequence). The trim removed 6 bases at V and 4 bases at J, leaving 7 bases unmatched. DNA for the CDR3: TGTGCCAGTAGGCCCCGGGACAGGGGGCTTTACGAGCAGTACTTC. It yields the protein CASRPRDRGLYEQYF.

The chain has TRBV29-1 and TRBJ1-2, with 8 bases matching TRBD1. CDR1 and CDR2 from the germline V gene are SQVTM and ANQGSEA. V trimming: 1 base; J trimming: 5 bases; junction bases outside the gene matches: 6. The CDR3 has 14 amino acids. The CDR3, as DNA: TGCAGCGTTGAAGTCGCAGGGGGCTTTTATGGCTACACCTTC. Amino acids: CSVEVAGGFYGYTF.

The chain uses TRBV5-8 and TRBJ2-2; D uncertain. Trimming took 2 bases from V and 4 from J, leaving 3 bases between them. The CDR3 runs to 12 residues. Germline-derived CDR1 and CDR2 are SGHTS and YDEGEE. CDR3 loop: CASSFSTGELFF. The CDR3 DNA reads as TGTGCCAGCAGCTTTAGCACCGGGGAGCTGTTTTTT.

This sequence joins TRBV7-8 and TRBJ1-1; possibly TRBD1 for D (6 bases). CDR3 size: 15 residues. With 5 bases removed from V and 0 bases from J, the gap between germline ends came to 13 bases. Germline V gene data show CDR1 as SGHVS and CDR2 as FQNEAQ. This CDR3 reads CASSARQELNTEAFF. CDR3 bases: TGTGCCAGCAGCGCCAGACAGGAATTGAACACTGAAGCTTTCTTT.

This clone was found a few times. The chain combines TRBV10-1 with TRBJ1-1; D gene uncertain. The CDR3 length is 16 residues. Germline CDR1 and CDR2: WNHNN and SYGVQD (reference sequence). V gave up 3 bases and J gave up 4 bases, with 18 bases separating them. The CDR3 bases are TGCGCCAGCAGTGAACAACAGCCCTCCCTGGGCACTGAAGCTTTCTTT. It codes for CASSEQQPSLGTEAFF.

The chain combines TRBV2 with TRBJ2-3, with 9 bases lining up with TRBD1. The V gene end was trimmed by 8 bases and the J gene end by 4 bases; junction bases not matched to a gene: 1. The germline V gene has CDR1 SNHLY and CDR2 FYNNEI. There are 12 residues in the CDR3. DNA for the CDR3: TGTGCCAGCCGGACAGGGGCAGATACGCAGTATTTT. This gives the protein CASRTGADTQYF.